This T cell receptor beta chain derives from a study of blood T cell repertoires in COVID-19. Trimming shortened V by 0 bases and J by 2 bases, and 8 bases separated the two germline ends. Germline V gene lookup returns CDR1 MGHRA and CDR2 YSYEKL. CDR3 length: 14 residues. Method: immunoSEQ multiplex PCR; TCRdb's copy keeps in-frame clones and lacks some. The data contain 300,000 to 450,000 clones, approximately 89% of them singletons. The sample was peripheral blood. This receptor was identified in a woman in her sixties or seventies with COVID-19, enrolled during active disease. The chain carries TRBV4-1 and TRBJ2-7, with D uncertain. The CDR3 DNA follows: TGCGCCAGCAGCCAAGATGCGGAGACCTACGAGCAGTACTTC. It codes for CASSQDAETYEQYF.